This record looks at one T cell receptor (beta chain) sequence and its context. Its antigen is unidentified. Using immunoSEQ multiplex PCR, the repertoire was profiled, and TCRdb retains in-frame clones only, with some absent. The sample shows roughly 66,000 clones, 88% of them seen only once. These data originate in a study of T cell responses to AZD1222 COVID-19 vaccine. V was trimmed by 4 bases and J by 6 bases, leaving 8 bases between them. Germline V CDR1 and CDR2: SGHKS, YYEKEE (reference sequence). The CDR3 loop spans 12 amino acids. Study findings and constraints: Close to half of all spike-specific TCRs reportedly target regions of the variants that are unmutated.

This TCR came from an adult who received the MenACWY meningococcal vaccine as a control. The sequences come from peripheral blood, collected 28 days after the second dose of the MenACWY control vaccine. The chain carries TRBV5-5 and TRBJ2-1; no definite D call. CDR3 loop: CASSRDVNEQFF. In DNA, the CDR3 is TGTGCCAGCAGCCGCGATGTCAATGAGCAGTTCTTC.